This T cell receptor (beta chain) originates from a study of T cell responses to AZD1222 COVID-19 vaccine. This CDR3 is 13 amino acids long. V lost 5 bases to trimming and J lost 5 bases; unmatched junction nucleotides: 5. TCRdb's copy holds only in-frame clones and misses some; the assay was immunoSEQ multiplex PCR. The sample has roughly 43,000 clones, roughly 78% seen once. With respect to this clone: Its antigen is currently unknown.

General observations from the study: Baseline seropositives among AZD1222 recipients totaled only five or six.

This chain connects TRBV12-3 or TRBV12-4 to TRBJ1-2, with 7 nucleotides matching TRBD1. Sequenced here: peripheral blood, sampled 28 days after the second dose of the MenACWY control vaccine. The source is an adult who received the MenACWY meningococcal vaccine as a control. CDR3 nucleotide sequence: TGTGCCAGCAGTCGACAGGGTTGGTATGGCTACACCTTC. Its protein product is CASSRQGWYGYTF.